Below, 28 T cell receptor beta chains from the same sample are listed, as sequenced in a study of blood T cell repertoires in COVID-19. Using immunoSEQ multiplex PCR, the repertoire was profiled, and TCRdb retains in-frame clones only, with some absent. The sample yields 95,000 to 100,000 clones, about four fifths seen once. Sequenced sample: peripheral blood. The receptors come from a woman aged 80 or over with active or convalescent COVID-19.

The CDR3 loop reads CASSPAEDSSYEQYF. As DNA, the CDR3 is TGCGCCAGCAGCCCCGCTGAGGACAGTTCCTACGAGCAGTACTTC. This chain uses TRBV5-1 with TRBJ2-7; perhaps TRBD1 as D (6 bases). V was shortened by 4 bases and J by 1 base, with 15 bases between the two germline ends. Looked up from germline, CDR1 is SGHRS and CDR2 is YFSETQ. This CDR3 spans 15 amino acids.

This rearrangement joins TRBV19 to TRBJ2-1, with 9 bases matching TRBD2. Germline CDR1 and CDR2: LNHDA and SQIVND (reference sequence). Germline trimming cut 4 bases from V and 8 bases from J; bases unmatched to any gene: 6. The length of the CDR3 is 14 residues. The chain's CDR3 is CASSRLAGRDEQFF. CDR3 nucleotide sequence: TGTGCCAGTAGTAGGCTAGCGGGGCGGGATGAGCAGTTCTTC.

The rearrangement uses TRBV4-1 and TRBJ2-1, with D hard to call. Germline CDR1 MGHRA, CDR2 YSYEKL. Trimming shortened V by 0 bases and J by 3 bases, and 6 bases separated the two germline ends. This CDR3 contains 14 residues. CDR3 DNA: TGCGCCAGCAGCCAAGAGTTATTCTACAATGAGCAGTTCTTC. Its translation: CASSQELFYNEQFF.

The J gene is TRBJ2-7, the V gene TRBV11-2; D is possibly TRBD2 (7 bases). The V gene's germline CDR1 is SGHAT and CDR2 FQNNGV. Between the trimmed V and J ends, which lost 1 base and 2 bases, there was a span of 9 bases. This CDR3 has 14 amino acids. The CDR3 sequence: CASSLGGGTYEQYF. The CDR3 DNA reads TGTGCCAGCAGCTTAGGGGGGGGCACCTACGAGCAGTACTTC.

The chain uses TRBV3-1 (or the pseudogene TRBV3-2) and TRBJ2-5, with 9 bases matching TRBD2. The CDR3 is made up of 13 amino acids. The V segment lost 9 bases and the J segment 1 base; nucleotides outside the gene matches: 3. Per germline, CDR1 LGHDT and CDR2 YNNKEL (reference sequence). The CDR3 loop is CASKTSGQETQYF. Here the CDR3 DNA reads TGTGCCAGTAAGACTAGCGGCCAAGAGACCCAGTACTTC.

This chain connects TRBV12-3 or TRBV12-4 to TRBJ1-2; 8 bases line up with TRBD1. After removal of 1 base from V and 11 bases from J, the junction contained 6 bases not matched to a gene. The CDR3 has 13 amino acids. Here the CDR3 reads CASSLVRQGRYTF. CDR3 DNA: TGTGCCAGCAGTTTAGTAAGACAGGGGAGGTACACCTTC.

The chain is built from TRBV7-9 and TRBJ1-2; D is unresolved. CDR1 is SEHNR, CDR2 FQNEAQ, per germline (reference sequence). The CDR3 covers 15 residues. V gave up 1 base and J gave up 6 bases, with 15 bases separating them. The CDR3 nucleotides are TGTGCCAGCAGCTTAGTGCAGCTCGACGGGGATGGCTACACCTTC. It encodes CASSLVQLDGDGYTF.

The chain couples TRBV4-1 to TRBJ1-6; 7 bases align to TRBD1. Trimming took 1 base from V and 9 from J; bases not matched to a gene: 6. Germline V CDR1 and CDR2: MGHRA, YSYEKL. The CDR3 sequence is 15 residues long. Here the CDR3 DNA reads TGCGCCAGCAGCCAAGTACAGGGGAGAAGTTCACCCCTCCACTTT. Translated, it gives CASSQVQGRSSPLHF.

This chain uses TRBV5-5 with TRBJ1-1; D is undetermined. The CDR3 consists of 12 residues. Looked up from germline, CDR1 is SGHKS and CDR2 is YYEKEE (reference sequence). The germline V and J ends were trimmed by 5 bases and 10 bases, with 15 bases remaining between them. The CDR3 DNA reads as TGTGCCAGCAGTCTCTCTGGCAGTTCAGCTTTCTTT. The encoded protein is CASSLSGSSAFF.

The genes are TRBV18 and TRBJ1-2; D may be TRBD1 (5 bases). Trimming removed 2 bases from V and 0 bases from J, with 10 bases in between. CDR1 and CDR2 from the germline V gene are KGHSH and LQKENI. The CDR3 has 15 amino acids. The CDR3 loop is CASSPATDTNYGYTF. DNA for the CDR3: TGTGCCAGCTCACCAGCGACAGATACTAACTATGGCTACACCTTC.

The chain links TRBV6-5 to TRBJ2-5, with 10 positions matching TRBD1. Germline loops: CDR1 MNHEY, CDR2 SVGAGI. The CDR3 length is 15 residues. V lost 5 bases to trimming and J lost 2 bases; unmatched junction nucleotides: 5. The CDR3 DNA sequence: TGTGCCAGCAGTCCGGGACAGGGGTTTCAAGAGACCCAGTACTTC. It translates to CASSPGQGFQETQYF.

The rearrangement links TRBV9 to TRBJ2-7, with 9 bases fitting TRBD2. The V and J ends lost 3 bases and 1 base, in that order; junction bases with no gene match: 5. Germline CDR1 is SGDLS and CDR2 is YYNGEE. The length of the CDR3 is 15 residues. CDR3 amino acids: CASSGAAGGSYEQYF. DNA for the CDR3: TGTGCCAGCAGCGGGGCAGCGGGAGGATCCTACGAGCAGTACTTC.

The genes are TRBV24-1 and TRBJ2-3, with 9 bases matching TRBD2. This CDR3 is built from 16 residues. Germline V gene sequence: CDR1 KGHDR, CDR2 SFDVKD. J was trimmed by 0 bases and V by 4 bases; bases with no gene match: 4. The CDR3 region has the DNA TGTGCCACCAGTGACCCGGGGACTAGCAGCACAGATACGCAGTATTTT. Protein product: CATSDPGTSSTDTQYF.

This sequence joins TRBV11-3 and TRBJ2-2; TRBD2 matches 11 bases. CDR1 and CDR2 (germline): SGHNT, YENEEA. J was trimmed by 6 bases and V by 1 base; bases with no gene match: 7. CDR3 length: 17 amino acids. The CDR3 DNA reads as TGTGCCAGCAGCTTAGGATTCGGACTAGCGGGCCCCGGGGAGCTGTTTTTT. This translates into CASSLGFGLAGPGELFF.

The gene calls are TRBV9 and TRBJ2-1, with a possible D match to TRBD2 (6 bases). CDR1 and CDR2 from the germline V gene are SGDLS and YYNGEE. Trimming pared 3 bases from V and 3 bases from J, leaving 13 bases between. The CDR3 is 15 residues long. CDR3 sequence (DNA): TGTGCCAGCAGCGGCCTAGCGCAAGGCTACAATGAGCAGTTCTTC. Its protein is CASSGLAQGYNEQFF.

The chain joins TRBV7-3 to TRBJ1-6, with D possibly TRBD1 on 6 matching bases. Trimming left V 3 bases short and J 0 bases short, with 6 bases between. Germline values: CDR1 SGHTA, CDR2 FQGTGA. This CDR3 has 15 amino acids. The CDR3 region is CASSLGASYNSPLHF. In nucleotides, the CDR3 is TGTGCCAGCAGCTTGGGGGCCTCCTATAATTCACCCCTCCACTTT.

The rearrangement links TRBV6-5 to TRBJ2-7, with TRBD1 matching 7 bases. The V gene's germline CDR1 is MNHEY and CDR2 SVGAGI. This CDR3 has 15 amino acids. The J segment lost 4 bases and the V segment lost 8 bases, leaving 14 bases of the junction unmatched. The CDR3 coding sequence is TGTGCCAGCCTTACCCCTGGGGCAGGGGGTTACGAGCAGTACTTC. As protein: CASLTPGAGGYEQYF.

The chain is built from TRBV4-3 and TRBJ1-2; D is uncertain. Germline V gene data show CDR1 as LGHNA and CDR2 as YSLEER. CDR3 size: 15 residues. V was trimmed by 0 bases and J by 4 bases, leaving 12 bases between them. CDR3: CASSQDLVSGYGYTF. The CDR3 DNA reads as TGCGCCAGCAGCCAAGATCTGGTTTCGGGCTATGGCTACACCTTC.

The gene calls are TRBV7-6 and TRBJ2-5; D unresolved. Germline-derived CDR1 and CDR2 are SGHVS and FNYEAQ. CDR3 size: 15 residues. V lost 7 bases to trimming and J lost 2 bases, with 17 bases between them. In DNA form, the CDR3 reads TGTGCCAGCACCAACTTAGATCGCTTACAAGAGACCCAGTACTTC. This gives the protein CASTNLDRLQETQYF.

The chain recombines TRBV9 with TRBJ2-1; D is possibly TRBD2 (6 bases). Germline-derived CDR1 and CDR2 are SGDLS and YYNGEE. V was cut by 2 bases and J by 8 bases, with 20 bases left in between. CDR3 length equals 16 residues. CDR3 in amino acids: CASSVAGWGVGHEQFF. CDR3 nucleotide sequence: TGTGCCAGCAGCGTCGCGGGCTGGGGGGTTGGCCATGAGCAGTTCTTC.

The sample holds one count of this clone. The chain combines TRBV28 with TRBJ2-4; tentatively, D is TRBD2 (6 bases). The germline gives CDR1 MDHEN, CDR2 SYDVKM. The CDR3 covers 16 residues. Trimming cost V 2 bases and J 2 bases, with 13 bases left between them. The CDR3 DNA is TGTGCCAGCAGTTTAGTGGGAGGCGATACCAAAAACATTCAGTACTTC. This sequence encodes CASSLVGGDTKNIQYF.

The chain is built from TRBV10-2 and TRBJ1-3; no reliable D call. V was shortened by 4 bases and J by 0 bases, with 10 bases between the two germline ends. Germline V gene data show CDR1 as WSHSY and CDR2 as SAAADI. The CDR3 sequence is 15 residues long. CDR3 in DNA: TGCGCCAGCAGTGTATCTGCGGGCTCTGGAAACACCATATATTTT. As protein: CASSVSAGSGNTIYF.

The chain joins TRBV20-1 to TRBJ1-1, with a weak D call TRBD1 (5 bases). Trimming stripped 6 bases from V and 8 bases from J, with 13 bases between. The CDR3 spans 11 residues. CDR1 is DFQATT and CDR2 is SNEGSKA in the germline V gene (reference sequence). The CDR3 nucleotides read TGCAGTGCCCTGGGGCGGACGGAAGCTTTCTTT. This codes for CSALGRTEAFF.

The chain links TRBV5-1 to TRBJ1-3, with 8 nucleotides matching TRBD1. CDR3 length equals 16 residues. V gave up 5 bases and J gave up 2 bases; unmatched junction bases: 9. In germline, CDR1 is SGHRS, CDR2 YFSETQ. CDR3 bases: TGCGCCAGCAGACTTACAGGGGGGATCACTGGAAACACCATATATTTT. Protein sequence: CASRLTGGITGNTIYF.

The CDR3 loop reads CASSARQGAVNEQFF. CDR3 coding DNA: TGTGCCAGCAGCGCCCGACAGGGGGCGGTCAATGAGCAGTTCTTC. The chain has TRBV9 and TRBJ2-1; the match to TRBD1 covers 10 bases. Germline V lookup: CDR1 SGDLS, CDR2 YYNGEE. There are 15 residues in the CDR3. Trimming removed 3 bases from V and 6 bases from J; junction bases left unmatched: 6.

This chain connects TRBV7-6 to TRBJ2-1, with TRBD2 identical over 8 bases. CDR3 length: 16 amino acids. V lost 3 bases to trimming and J lost 4 bases; unmatched junction nucleotides: 8. Germline-derived CDR1 and CDR2 are SGHVS and FNYEAQ. In DNA form, the CDR3 reads TGTGCCAGCAGCTTTTTAAGCGGGGGAGGGTACAATGAGCAGTTCTTC. It codes for CASSFLSGGGYNEQFF.

The chain joins TRBV24-1 to TRBJ1-3; a weak D match, TRBD1 (6 bases). V was cut by 11 bases and J by 4 bases, with 14 bases left in between. The CDR3 has 13 residues. Germline-derived CDR1 and CDR2 are KGHDR and SFDVKD. Written as DNA, the CDR3 is TGTGCCATATCCAGGGGTGCAGGAAACACCATATATTTT. This encodes CAISRGAGNTIYF.

The chain recombines TRBV6-5 with TRBJ1-1; D is uncertain. V lost 2 bases, J lost 4 bases, and 8 bases lay in between. The V gene's germline CDR1 is MNHEY and CDR2 SVGAGI. This CDR3 has 13 amino acids. CDR3 nucleotide sequence: TGTGCCAGCAGTTACCTGGTGAGCACTGAAGCTTTCTTT. This translates into CASSYLVSTEAFF.